Detailed here is one T cell receptor (beta chain). This record belongs to a study of T cell clones after liver transplantation. The data were produced by immunoSEQ multiplex PCR, yet TCRdb's version contains in-frame clones alone and is incomplete. The repertoire consists of tens of thousands of clones, with over 80% occurring once and the leading ten covering under 0.6%. The CDR3 totals 14 residues. Germline V gene lookup returns CDR1 KGHSH and CDR2 LQKENI. V shed 2 bases and J shed 6 bases, with 12 bases lying between them. The chain is built from TRBV18 and TRBJ2-3, with D uncertain. The sequence derives from a human patient who received a liver transplant. The graft donor may account for some of the T cells. Sequencing was performed on CD4+ T cells from blood, taken 46 months after liver transplant. As DNA, the CDR3 is TGTGCCAGCTCACCAAGCTCCCCCGAGGATACGCAGTATTTT. Amino acid sequence: CASSPSSPEDTQYF.